A single sample gave rise to the 23 T cell receptor beta chains below, sequenced in a study of cytomegalovirus exposure and HLA in healthy donors. Researchers ran the PCR with 60 Vbeta and 13 Jbeta primers. Only in-frame clones appear in the TCRdb table, and some are missing; sequencing was by immunoSEQ multiplex PCR. The sample has about 160,000 clones, 81% seen once. Sequenced input: PBMCs. The source is a woman aged 45-65 years in good health and CMV-seronegative.

Only one count was recorded for this clone. V and J are TRBV9 and TRBJ2-1, with D possibly being TRBD2 (5 bases). This CDR3 is 11 amino acids long. Trimming took off 3 bases at V and 8 bases at J, with 6 bases between the two ends. CDR1 and CDR2 from the germline V gene are SGDLS and YYNGEE. The CDR3, as DNA: TGTGCCAGCAGCGCGAGGGATGAGCAGTTCTTC. Amino acids: CASSARDEQFF.

This clone was recorded once. The chain combines TRBV7-2 with TRBJ1-2, with 7 bases identical to TRBD1. V was pared by 4 bases and J by 2 bases, with 7 bases of the junction left unmatched. The CDR3 has 15 amino acids. Germline V lookup: CDR1 SGHTA, CDR2 FQGNSA. CDR3 nucleotide sequence: TGTGCCAGCAGCTCCAACATAGGGGGCAACTATGGCTACACCTTC. This translates into CASSSNIGGNYGYTF.

CDR3 amino acids: CASSTSQGAFTGELFF. Here the CDR3 DNA reads TGTGCCAGCAGCACCTCCCAGGGGGCTTTCACCGGGGAGCTGTTTTTT. The chain is built from TRBV9 and TRBJ2-2, with 8 bases lining up with TRBD1. From germline, CDR1 is SGDLS and CDR2 YYNGEE. The CDR3 has 16 amino acids. Germline trimming cut 4 bases from V and 4 bases from J; bases unmatched to any gene: 9.

V is TRBV25-1 and J is TRBJ2-7; D is perhaps TRBD1 (6 bases). The CDR3 spans 14 residues. Trimming cost V 2 bases and J 3 bases, with 11 bases left between them. CDR1 and CDR2 (germline): MGHDK, SYGVNS. This CDR3 is CASSEGQWDYEQYF. CDR3 in DNA: TGTGCCAGCAGTGAAGGACAGTGGGACTACGAGCAGTACTTC.

The CDR3 sequence: CASTSGDIAFGYTF. CDR3 bases: TGTGCCAGCACCTCGGGGGATATTGCTTTTGGCTACACCTTC. V and J are TRBV5-6 and TRBJ1-2; maybe TRBD1 (5 bases). Germline V CDR1 and CDR2: SGHDT, YYEEEE. This CDR3 is built from 14 residues. Trimming pared 6 bases from V and 7 bases from J, leaving 19 bases between.

This clone has a single count. V is TRBV14 and J is TRBJ1-2; D may be TRBD1 (5 bases). Per germline, CDR1 SGHDN and CDR2 FVKESK. The CDR3 spans 16 residues. Trimming removed 5 bases from V and 4 bases from J, with 20 bases in between. CDR3 in DNA: TGTGCCAGCAGCGGGGCAGCCCCTGGTGAACGCTATGGCTACACCTTC. Translated, it gives CASSGAAPGERYGYTF.

This chain uses TRBV9 with TRBJ1-1; D remains ambiguous. The germline V and J ends were trimmed by 2 bases and 0 bases, with 11 bases remaining between them. The CDR3 is made up of 15 amino acids. CDR1 is SGDLS and CDR2 is YYNGEE in the germline V gene. CDR3 sequence: CASSVTGRMNTEAFF. CDR3 nucleotide sequence: TGTGCCAGCAGCGTCACCGGGAGGATGAACACTGAAGCTTTCTTT.

The V and J genes are TRBV18 and TRBJ1-1; D is unresolved. Germline CDR1 is KGHSH and CDR2 is LQKENI. The CDR3 spans 12 residues. V lost 4 bases, J lost 8 bases, and 11 bases lay in between. The CDR3 DNA reads TGTGCCAGCTCACAGGGAGAAGGAGAAGCTTTCTTT. Residues: CASSQGEGEAFF. The full variable domain, with the rest looked up from reference TRBV18 and TRBJ1-1, is NAGVMQNPRHLVRRRGQEARLRCSPMKGHSHVYWYRQLPEEGLKFMVYLQKENIIDESGMPKERFSAEFPKEGPSILRIQQVVRGDSAAYFCASSQGEGEAFFGQGTRLTVV.

The sample holds one count of this clone. V gene TRBV18 combines with J gene TRBJ2-6, with 14 bases fitting TRBD2. The germline V gene has CDR1 KGHSH and CDR2 LQKENI. The CDR3 totals 20 residues. V shed 1 base, J shed 0 bases, and the junction held 5 bases outside the gene matches. The CDR3 sequence: CASSPLSTSGRASGANVLTF. The CDR3 nucleotides are TGTGCCAGCTCACCACTGTCGACTAGCGGGAGGGCCTCTGGGGCCAACGTCCTGACTTTC.

This chain connects TRBV10-3 to TRBJ2-4, with TRBD2 matching 7 bases. The length of the CDR3 is 13 residues. J was trimmed by 1 base and V by 8 bases; bases with no gene match: 2. Germline V gives CDR1 ENHRY, CDR2 SYGVKD. The CDR3 sequence is CAIAGEAKNIQYF. CDR3 nucleotides: TGTGCCATCGCGGGAGAGGCCAAAAACATTCAGTACTTC.

The chain carries TRBV7-9 and TRBJ2-7; TRBD2 might be the D (6 bases). The CDR3 loop spans 13 amino acids. The germline V gene encodes CDR1 SEHNR and CDR2 FQNEAQ (reference sequence). With 4 bases removed from V and 4 bases from J, the gap between germline ends came to 11 bases. The CDR3 sequence: CASSSGTGYEQYF. CDR3 nucleotides: TGTGCCAGCAGCTCCGGGACTGGATACGAGCAGTACTTC.

The chain combines TRBV5-1 with TRBJ2-7; 10 nucleotides align to TRBD1. V gave up 0 bases and J gave up 2 bases; unmatched junction bases: 5. In germline, CDR1 is SGHRS, CDR2 YFSETQ. There are 16 residues in the CDR3. CDR3 region: CASSLGFGTGAYEQYF. The CDR3 DNA follows: TGCGCCAGCAGCTTGGGTTTTGGGACAGGGGCCTACGAGCAGTACTTC.

The chain uses TRBV5-6 and TRBJ2-1; tentatively, D is TRBD1 (5 bases). This CDR3 has 13 residues. Germline CDR1 and CDR2: SGHDT and YYEEEE. Trimming left V 0 bases short and J 7 bases short, with 8 bases between. The DNA for the CDR3 is TGTGCCAGCAGCTTGGGGGGCAGAAATGAGCAGTTCTTC. This codes for CASSLGGRNEQFF.

In DNA, the CDR3 is TGTGCCAGCAGTTTAATGGGCGGAGGGGCTGAAGCTTTCTTT. This gives the protein CASSLMGGGAEAFF. V gene TRBV28 combines with J gene TRBJ1-1; D is possibly TRBD1 (5 bases). Trimming cost V 2 bases and J 6 bases, with 13 bases left between them. The germline gives CDR1 MDHEN, CDR2 SYDVKM. The CDR3 is 14 amino acids.

The chain is built from TRBV2 and TRBJ2-7, with a tentative D call TRBD2 (5 bases). The CDR3 totals 10 residues. V lost 5 bases and J lost 7, with 6 bases in between. CDR1 and CDR2 (germline): SNHLY, FYNNEI. CDR3 sequence: CASSTREQYF. The CDR3 DNA sequence: TGTGCCAGCAGTACTAGGGAGCAGTACTTC.

The CDR3 nucleotides are TGTGCCAGCAGTTACTCGAGGCAGGGGGCGAACTACGAGCAGTACTTC. Translation gives CASSYSRQGANYEQYF. This sequence joins TRBV6-5 and TRBJ2-7, with TRBD1 matching over 8 bases. Germline V gives CDR1 MNHEY, CDR2 SVGAGI. The CDR3 has 16 residues. The V and J ends lost 0 bases and 3 bases, in that order; junction bases with no gene match: 7.

The rearrangement uses TRBV4-3 and TRBJ1-2; 9 bases match TRBD1. This CDR3 spans 15 amino acids. Germline values: CDR1 LGHNA, CDR2 YSLEER. The V gene end was trimmed by 5 bases and the J gene end by 7 bases; junction bases not matched to a gene: 11. The chain's CDR3 is CASSWLGTGKLGYTF. CDR3 DNA: TGCGCCAGCAGCTGGCTTGGGACAGGGAAGCTTGGCTACACCTTC.

This clone has more than one count but fewer than ten. This chain joins TRBV2 and TRBJ2-7, with TRBD1 matching 10 bases. Germline assignment: CDR1 SNHLY and CDR2 FYNNEI. The CDR3 is 14 amino acids. After removal of 4 bases from V and 6 bases from J, the junction contained 6 bases not matched to a gene. This CDR3 is CASSGTGQGREQYF. The CDR3 nucleotides read TGTGCCAGCAGTGGGACGGGACAGGGGCGCGAGCAGTACTTC. The whole variable domain, filled in from reference TRBV2 and TRBJ2-7, reads EPEVTQTPSHQVTQMGQEVILRCVPISNHLYFYWYRQILGQKVEFLVSFYNNEISEKSEIFDDQFSVERPDGSNFTLKIRSTKLEDSAMYFCASSGTGQGREQYFGPGTRLTVT.

The genes are TRBV5-1 and TRBJ2-3, with 10 bases lining up with TRBD1. V was clipped by 4 bases and J by 4 bases; unmatched bases: 3. The CDR3 totals 14 residues. CDR1 and CDR2 (germline): SGHRS, YFSETQ. In nucleotides, the CDR3 is TGCGCCAGCAGCGTAGGACAGGGGGCAGATACGCAGTATTTT. Its translation: CASSVGQGADTQYF. Drawing the rest from reference TRBV5-1 and TRBJ2-3, the complete variable domain is KAGVTQTPRYLIKTRGQQVTLSCSPISGHRSVSWYQQTPGQGLQFLFEYFSETQRNKGNFPGRFSGRQFSNSRSEMNVSTLELGDSALYLCASSVGQGADTQYFGPGTRLTVL.

This chain uses TRBV19 with TRBJ2-3; possible D gene TRBD2, 6 bases. The CDR3 length is 13 residues. V was pared by 3 bases and J by 6 bases, with 10 bases between. Per the germline V gene, CDR1 is LNHDA and CDR2 is SQIVND (reference sequence). This CDR3 reads CASSIVGGDTQYF. CDR3 DNA: TGTGCCAGTAGTATCGTTGGAGGGGATACGCAGTATTTT.

The J gene is TRBJ2-5, the V gene TRBV9, with D tentatively TRBD2 (6 bases). This CDR3 comprises 15 residues. Germline lookup yields CDR1 SGDLS and CDR2 YYNGEE. V lost 3 bases to trimming and J lost 2 bases, with 14 bases between them. The CDR3 is CASSADTSRQETQYF. As DNA, the CDR3 is TGTGCCAGCAGCGCGGACACTAGCAGACAAGAGACCCAGTACTTC.

The chain combines TRBV5-4 with TRBJ1-1; D is unclear. Trimming took off 4 bases at V and 4 bases at J, with 20 bases between the two ends. This CDR3 contains 16 residues. Germline V gene lookup returns CDR1 SGHNT and CDR2 YYREEE (reference sequence). CDR3 region: CASSVSRWVWATEAFF. The CDR3 region has the DNA TGTGCCAGCAGCGTTTCGCGTTGGGTCTGGGCCACTGAAGCTTTCTTT. Supplemented by reference TRBV5-4 and TRBJ1-1, the full variable domain reads ETGVTQSPTHLIKTRGQQVTLRCSSQSGHNTVSWYQQALGQGPQFIFQYYREEENGRGNFPPRFSGLQFPNYSSELNVNALELDDSALYLCASSVSRWVWATEAFFGQGTRLTVV.

This clone was recorded once. The chain has TRBV19 and TRBJ2-2, with TRBD1 as a possible D gene (5 bases). This CDR3 comprises 16 residues. Germline CDR1 reads LNHDA; CDR2 reads SQIVND (reference sequence). Trimming stripped 3 bases from V and 4 bases from J, with 15 bases between. The CDR3 reads CASSIYYDSPTGELFF. The CDR3 region has the DNA TGTGCCAGTAGTATCTATTATGACAGCCCCACCGGGGAGCTGTTTTTT.